These 16 T cell receptor beta chains share one sample of origin, sequenced in a study of blood T cells in healthy people across ages. The authors ran a second PCR of roughly 6 to 12 cycles using a sample-barcoded 5' primer and a J-beta primer mix. TCRdb analysed the 5' RACE reads with MiXCR anew, one entry per CDR3 protein. The profile shows 650,000 to 950,000 distinct CDR3 sequences, 40% to 50% of them singletons. Sequenced: blood. These receptors were collected from a man between 60 and 75 years old in good health.

Turning to this clonotype: It may be a read error: a sequence one base away is much more abundant. The chain is built from TRBV4-3 and TRBJ2-6; 10 positions agree with TRBD1. The CDR3 length is 19 residues. CDR1 LGHNA and CDR2 YSLEER come from the germline V gene. The CDR3 DNA follows: TGCGCCAGCAGCTCTACTATGCGGGACAGGGGTGCTGGGGCCAGCGTCCTGACTTTC. It encodes CASSSTMRDRGAGASVLTF.

The genes are TRBV12-5 and TRBJ1-1; D gene ambiguous. This CDR3 has 15 residues. V lost 4 bases and J 4 bases, leaving 16 bases between the germline ends. Germline assignment: CDR1 LGHNT and CDR2 FRNRAP. CDR3 nucleotides: TGTGCTAGTGGTTGGGAGGTTGGAGCGGGCACTGAAGCTTTCTTT. This translates into CASGWEVGAGTEAFF.

The chain recombines TRBV12-3 or TRBV12-4 with TRBJ1-1, with D uncertain. This CDR3 is built from 13 residues. Trimming stripped 2 bases from V and 9 bases from J, with 13 bases between. CDR3 DNA: TGTGCCAGCAGTTTACAGCCCTTGCAGCAAGCTTTCTTT. Its protein is CASSLQPLQQAFF.

The J gene is TRBJ2-5, the V gene TRBV4-3; D is unclear. The CDR3 loop spans 9 amino acids. CDR1 and CDR2 (germline): LGHNA, YSLEER. V was trimmed by 9 bases and J by 11 bases, leaving 10 bases between them. The CDR3 loop is CARDIQQYF. For the CDR3, the DNA is TGCGCCAGAGACATACAGCAGTACTTC.

The chain joins TRBV12-3 or TRBV12-4 to TRBJ1-1, with 7 bases lining up with TRBD1. This CDR3 has 14 amino acids. V shed 5 bases and J 8 bases; nucleotides not matched to a gene: 11. CDR3 sequence: CASSPLQGTEEAFF. The CDR3 DNA follows: TGTGCCAGCAGTCCTCTACAGGGGACGGAAGAAGCTTTCTTT.

The rearrangement uses TRBV4-2 and TRBJ2-1; 7 nucleotides align to TRBD2. Germline V gene lookup returns CDR1 LGHNA and CDR2 YNFKEQ. The V and J ends lost 4 bases and 5 bases, in that order; junction bases with no gene match: 17. The length of the CDR3 is 18 residues. The DNA for the CDR3 is TGTGCCAGCAGCCCCCTTGGGGCTAGCGGCAAACCAGACAATGAGCAGTTCTTC. This codes for CASSPLGASGKPDNEQFF.

The chain recombines TRBV2 with TRBJ2-3, with TRBD2 identical over 9 bases. The CDR3 totals 14 residues. In germline, CDR1 is SNHLY, CDR2 FYNNEI. V lost 6 bases and J lost 6; bases outside the gene matches: 7. The CDR3: CASRDSGGVDTQYF. The CDR3 nucleotides are TGTGCCAGCAGAGATAGCGGGGGAGTCGATACGCAGTATTTT.

This clonotype was recorded once. A much larger clonotype is one base distant, so this may be a read error. V usage is TRBV5-1 and J usage is TRBJ2-1, with unresolved D. The CDR3 sequence is 13 residues long. V was shortened by 3 bases and J by 6 bases, with 10 bases between the two germline ends. The germline V gene encodes CDR1 SGHRS and CDR2 YFSETQ. CDR3 DNA: TGCGCCAGCAGCTGGGCCACAGCCAATGAGCAGTTCTTC. It translates to CASSWATANEQFF. The variable domain in full, completed from reference TRBV5-1 and TRBJ2-1, reads KAGVTQTPRYLIKTRGQQVTLSCSPISGHRSVSWYQQTPGQGLQFLFEYFSETQRNKGNFPGRFSGRQFSNSRSEMNVSTLELGDSALYLCASSWATANEQFFGPGTRLTVL.

This clonotype has ten or more counts. The gene calls are TRBV7-9 and TRBJ2-7; 11 bases match TRBD2. With 5 bases clipped from V and 4 bases from J, the junction kept 13 bases outside the gene matches. CDR3 length: 17 amino acids. The germline gives CDR1 SEHNR, CDR2 FQNEAQ (reference sequence). CDR3 coding DNA: TGTGCCAGCAGCCCCAGAAGGCTAGCGGGGGGTATTTACGAGCAGTACTTC. Translated, it gives CASSPRRLAGGIYEQYF. Supplemented by reference TRBV7-9 and TRBJ2-7, the full variable domain reads DTGVSQNPRHKITKRGQNVTFRCDPISEHNRLYWYRQTLGQGPEFLTYFQNEAQLEKSRLLSDRFSAERPKGSFSTLEIQRTEQGDSAMYLCASSPRRLAGGIYEQYFGPGTRLTVT.

J is TRBJ2-5 and V is TRBV20-1; 7 bases map to TRBD2. From germline, CDR1 is DFQATT and CDR2 SNEGSKA (reference sequence). This CDR3 comprises 15 residues. V shed 1 base, J shed 3 bases, and the junction held 8 bases outside the gene matches. The CDR3 spells CSARAVYGGKETQYF. The CDR3 nucleotides are TGCAGTGCTAGAGCGGTTTACGGGGGGAAAGAGACCCAGTACTTC.

This clonotype was counted at least ten times. The chain has TRBV7-2 and TRBJ2-3; D is ambiguous. Trimming removed 1 base at V and 4 bases at J, with 6 bases between. Germline CDR1 reads SGHTA; CDR2 reads FQGNSA. This CDR3 region has 13 residues. The CDR3 bases are TGTGCCAGCAGCTTAGGCCAATCAGATACGCAGTATTTT. Encoded protein: CASSLGQSDTQYF.

The gene calls are TRBV4-3 and TRBJ1-2; 8 positions agree with TRBD1. The CDR3 consists of 17 residues. The germline CDR1 and CDR2 sequences are LGHNA and YSLEER. V shed 4 bases, J shed 8 bases, and the junction held 18 bases outside the gene matches. CDR3 coding DNA: TGCGCCAGCAGCCGATCGCAGGGGGCAGGGCAAACTGGAGGCTACACCTTC. Amino acids: CASSRSQGAGQTGGYTF.

The table lists this clonotype with a count of one. The chain recombines TRBV12-3 or TRBV12-4 with TRBJ2-1, with 13 bases matching TRBD2. V shed 10 bases and J 12 bases; nucleotides not matched to a gene: 9. The CDR3 spans 13 residues. The CDR3 sequence is CANRTSGGSGQFF. Here the CDR3 DNA reads TGTGCCAACAGGACTAGCGGGGGTTCCGGGCAGTTCTTC.

V gene TRBV7-2 combines with J gene TRBJ2-1, with a possible D match to TRBD1 (6 bases). The length of the CDR3 is 14 residues. Trimming shortened V by 5 bases and J by 3 bases, and 11 bases separated the two germline ends. Germline V gene data show CDR1 as SGHTA and CDR2 as FQGNSA. For the CDR3, the DNA is TGTGCCAGCAGCCCGAGACAGGTCTACAATGAGCAGTTCTTC. Protein product: CASSPRQVYNEQFF.

V and J are TRBV5-1 and TRBJ2-7, with D perhaps matching TRBD2 (6 bases). Germline CDR1 SGHRS, CDR2 YFSETQ. V lost 4 bases, J lost 7 bases, and 27 bases lay in between. The CDR3 consists of 17 residues. The CDR3 region has the DNA TGCGCCAGCAGCCTTAACCCGGGGGATGTTCGGAATCGGGAGCAGTACTTC. It codes for CASSLNPGDVRNREQYF.

The CDR3 is CASSPFSGRGTDTQYF. The CDR3 DNA follows: TGTGCCAGCAGTCCGTTCTCGGGGAGGGGCACAGATACGCAGTATTTT. The chain carries TRBV27 and TRBJ2-3, with TRBD2 matching 7 bases. V gave up 5 bases and J gave up 1 base; unmatched junction bases: 9. CDR3 length: 16 amino acids. Germline assignment: CDR1 MNHEY and CDR2 SMNVEV (reference sequence).